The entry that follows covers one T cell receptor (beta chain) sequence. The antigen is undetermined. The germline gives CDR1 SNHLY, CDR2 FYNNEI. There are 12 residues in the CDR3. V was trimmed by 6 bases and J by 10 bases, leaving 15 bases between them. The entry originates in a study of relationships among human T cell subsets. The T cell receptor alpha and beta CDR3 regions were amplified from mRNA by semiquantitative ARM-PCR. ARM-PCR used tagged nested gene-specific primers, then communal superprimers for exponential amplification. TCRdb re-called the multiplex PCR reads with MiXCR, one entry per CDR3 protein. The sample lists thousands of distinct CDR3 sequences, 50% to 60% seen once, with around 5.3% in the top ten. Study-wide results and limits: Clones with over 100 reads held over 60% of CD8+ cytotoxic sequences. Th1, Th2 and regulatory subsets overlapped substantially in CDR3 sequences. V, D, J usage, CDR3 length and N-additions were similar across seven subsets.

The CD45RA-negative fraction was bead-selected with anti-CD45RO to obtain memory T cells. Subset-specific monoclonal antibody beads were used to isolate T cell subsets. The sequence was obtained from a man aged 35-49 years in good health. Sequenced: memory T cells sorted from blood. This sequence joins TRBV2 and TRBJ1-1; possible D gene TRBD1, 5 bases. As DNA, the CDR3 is TGTGCCAGCAGGGCGGTCCCTGGGGGAGCTTTCTTT. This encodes CASRAVPGGAFF. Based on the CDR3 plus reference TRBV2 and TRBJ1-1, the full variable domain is EPEVTQTPSHQVTQMGQEVILRCVPISNHLYFYWYRQILGQKVEFLVSFYNNEISEKSEIFDDQFSVERPDGSNFTLKIRSTKLEDSAMYFCASRAVPGGAFFGQGTRLTVV.